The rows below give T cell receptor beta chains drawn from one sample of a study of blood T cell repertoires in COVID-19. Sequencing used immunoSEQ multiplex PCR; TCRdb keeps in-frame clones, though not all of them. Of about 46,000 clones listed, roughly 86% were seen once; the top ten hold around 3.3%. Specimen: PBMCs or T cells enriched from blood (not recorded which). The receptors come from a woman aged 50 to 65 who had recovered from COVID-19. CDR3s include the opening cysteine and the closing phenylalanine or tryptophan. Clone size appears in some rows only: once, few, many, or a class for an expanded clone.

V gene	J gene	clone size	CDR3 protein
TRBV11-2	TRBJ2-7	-	CASSLAEADYEQYF
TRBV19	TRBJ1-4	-	CASSIGQGIGEKLFF
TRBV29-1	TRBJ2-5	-	CSVLREQETQYF
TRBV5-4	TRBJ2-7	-	CASSFSGRASGRSSYEQYF
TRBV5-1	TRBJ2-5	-	CASNGGVTSGTEETQYF
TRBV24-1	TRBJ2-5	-	CATSDSRETQYF
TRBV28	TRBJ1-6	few	CASSPGYSPLHF
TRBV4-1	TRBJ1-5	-	CASSQAGTGDQPQHF
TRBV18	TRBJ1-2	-	CASSPKGAYGYTF
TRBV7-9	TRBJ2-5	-	CASRSARGRETQYF
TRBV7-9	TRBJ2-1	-	CASSRDRAIIYNEQFF
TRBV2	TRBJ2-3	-	CASSRQATLNTDTQYF
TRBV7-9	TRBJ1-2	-	CASSSNDRAGGYTF
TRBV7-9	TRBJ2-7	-	CASRSDRVIPYEQYF
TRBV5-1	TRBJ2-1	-	CASSLGGGTGNEQFF
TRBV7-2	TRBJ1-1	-	CASSYRREAGGTTEAFF
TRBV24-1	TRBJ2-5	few	CATSESRTGHLYETQYF
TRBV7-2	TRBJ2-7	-	CASSLSNRVTYEQYF
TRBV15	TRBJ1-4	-	CATSSPGGSEKLFF
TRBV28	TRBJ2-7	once	CASSIGGVRGSYEQYF
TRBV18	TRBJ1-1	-	CASSGRAANTEAFF
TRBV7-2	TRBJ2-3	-	CASSFRTSGSTDTQYF
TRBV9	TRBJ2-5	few	CASSVSPSGQETQYF
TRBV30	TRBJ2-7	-	CAWSAPPGSYEQYF
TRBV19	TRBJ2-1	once	CASTTEGLASGRNEQFF
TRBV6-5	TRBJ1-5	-	CASSLTLGGQPQHF
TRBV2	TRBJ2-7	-	CASSSGGPYEQYF
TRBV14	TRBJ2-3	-	CASSQVQGADTQYF
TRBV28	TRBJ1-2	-	CASTLRPKGPYGYTF